The 27 T cell receptor beta chains in this list originate from one sample, sequenced in a study of shared clonotypes between healthy human individuals. Assay used: immunoSEQ multiplex PCR; TCRdb lists only in-frame clones, some missing. This table has some 2.3 million clones, 93% appearing once. Sequenced: naive CD4+ T cells from PBMCs. The subset here: CD45RA+ positively selected. These receptors all stem from a man younger than 30 in good health. Some clones in this sample may be carry-over from other donors' samples.

In DNA, the CDR3 is TGTGCCAGCAGCTTAGGTCACCCGACCGGGGAGCTGTTTTTT. Protein: CASSLGHPTGELFF. The chain employs TRBV11-3 and TRBJ2-2, with D uncertain. Trimming pared 1 base from V and 5 bases from J, leaving 8 bases between. Germline CDR1 is SGHNT and CDR2 is YENEEA. The CDR3 spans 14 residues.

Written as DNA, the CDR3 is TGTGCCAGTAGTTTTCGGACCGCGCCGACCACTGAAGCTTTCTTT. Its protein is CASSFRTAPTTEAFF. The chain uses TRBV19 and TRBJ1-1; D is ambiguous. Germline assignment: CDR1 LNHDA and CDR2 SQIVND (reference sequence). The CDR3 is 15 amino acids. The germline V and J ends were trimmed by 5 bases and 4 bases, with 17 bases remaining between them.

The chain carries TRBV4-2 and TRBJ2-7; 9 bases fit TRBD2. The J segment lost 4 bases and the V segment lost 3 bases, leaving 7 bases of the junction unmatched. Germline loops: CDR1 LGHNA, CDR2 YNFKEQ. The CDR3 loop spans 15 amino acids. CDR3 in amino acids: CASSQALAGTYEQYF. The DNA of the CDR3 is TGTGCCAGCAGCCAGGCCCTAGCGGGAACTTACGAGCAGTACTTC.

This chain uses TRBV29-1 with TRBJ2-3; perhaps TRBD2 as D (7 bases). Trimming left V 7 bases short and J 5 bases short, with 16 bases between. Germline V gene data show CDR1 as SQVTM and CDR2 as ANQGSEA. The CDR3 sequence is 13 residues long. This chain's CDR3 is CSADRGGQDTQYF. The CDR3 coding sequence is TGCAGCGCCGATAGGGGGGGGCAAGATACGCAGTATTTT.

This chain connects TRBV7-9 to TRBJ2-6; D is perhaps TRBD1 (5 bases). This CDR3 region has 17 residues. Trimming removed 1 base from V and 2 bases from J, with 12 bases in between. Germline CDR1 and CDR2: SEHNR and FQNEAQ (reference sequence). Here the CDR3 DNA reads TGTGCCAGCAGCTTAGGCCGGGCAGGGACTGGGGCCAACGTCCTGACTTTC. Its translation is CASSLGRAGTGANVLTF.

This sequence joins TRBV29-1 and TRBJ2-1; D perhaps matches TRBD2 (5 bases). Per germline, CDR1 SQVTM and CDR2 ANQGSEA. The CDR3 has 12 residues. V was clipped by 7 bases and J by 1 base, with 8 bases between them. CDR3 loop: CSATGSYNEQFF. The CDR3 bases are TGCAGCGCGACGGGATCCTACAATGAGCAGTTCTTC.

The rearrangement uses TRBV19 and TRBJ2-3; 7 positions match TRBD2. Germline V gene lookup returns CDR1 LNHDA and CDR2 SQIVND (reference sequence). The V gene end was trimmed by 7 bases and the J gene end by 6 bases; junction bases not matched to a gene: 7. This CDR3 has 13 amino acids. The CDR3 spells CASTVAGVDTQYF. The CDR3 DNA reads as TGTGCCAGTACTGTCGCGGGAGTGGATACGCAGTATTTT.

V is TRBV5-6 and J is TRBJ2-1, with 9 bases lining up with TRBD2. The germline CDR1 and CDR2 sequences are SGHDT and YYEEEE. V was pared by 4 bases and J by 7 bases, with 12 bases of the junction left unmatched. The CDR3 sequence is 16 residues long. The CDR3 loop reads CASSQRGGRARNEQFF. In nucleotides, the CDR3 is TGTGCCAGCAGCCAGCGGGGCGGGAGGGCCCGGAATGAGCAGTTCTTC. The full variable domain, completed using reference TRBV5-6 and TRBJ2-1, is DAGVTQSPTHLIKTRGQQVTLRCSPKSGHDTVSWYQQALGQGPQFIFQYYEEEERQRGNFPDRFSGHQFPNYSSELNVNALLLGDSALYLCASSQRGGRARNEQFFGPGTRLTVL.

The genes are TRBV27 and TRBJ2-7, with 8 bases lining up with TRBD1. Germline assignment: CDR1 MNHEY and CDR2 SMNVEV (reference sequence). The V and J ends lost 3 bases and 2 bases, in that order; junction bases with no gene match: 6. CDR3 length: 15 amino acids. The CDR3 sequence: CASSFLSRGPYEQYF. The CDR3 nucleotides are TGTGCCAGCAGTTTTCTTTCCAGGGGGCCCTACGAGCAGTACTTC.

The chain links TRBV7-6 to TRBJ2-1; D might be TRBD1 or TRBD2, each matching 6 bases. Trimming took 4 bases from V and 2 from J, leaving 15 bases between them. Germline V gene sequence: CDR1 SGHVS, CDR2 FNYEAQ. This CDR3 has 16 amino acids. The CDR3 bases are TGTGCCAGCAGCTCCCAAGGGGGGACAACCTACAATGAGCAGTTCTTC. Its translation is CASSSQGGTTYNEQFF.

The V gene is TRBV30, the J gene TRBJ1-2; a possible D gene is TRBD1 (6 bases). Trimming removed 2 bases from V and 4 bases from J, with 17 bases in between. This CDR3 is built from 15 residues. Germline CDR1 and CDR2: GTSNPN and SVGIG (reference sequence). This CDR3 reads CAWSRRPQGPYGYTF. DNA for the CDR3: TGTGCCTGGAGTCGCCGTCCTCAGGGGCCCTATGGCTACACCTTC.

The chain links TRBV6-1 to TRBJ1-4, with TRBD1 identical over 11 bases. Germline V gene lookup returns CDR1 MNHNS and CDR2 SASEGT. The ends lost 8 bases at V and 2 bases at J; junction bases unmatched: 1. The CDR3 has 14 amino acids. CDR3 region: CASGQGATNEKLFF. The CDR3 nucleotides read TGTGCCAGCGGACAGGGGGCCACTAATGAAAAACTGTTTTTT.

The chain links TRBV19 to TRBJ1-5, with 8 bases matching TRBD1. Germline CDR1 reads LNHDA; CDR2 reads SQIVND (reference sequence). The CDR3 loop spans 17 amino acids. The ends lost 6 bases at V and 7 bases at J; junction bases unmatched: 17. The CDR3 sequence: CASRPAGGAGSWQPQHF. CDR3 sequence (DNA): TGTGCCAGTAGACCCGCAGGGGGCGCGGGGTCGTGGCAGCCCCAGCATTTT.

This chain links TRBV4-2 with TRBJ2-3; TRBD2 matches at 9 bases. The V gene end was trimmed by 1 base and the J gene end by 1 base; junction bases not matched to a gene: 3. CDR3 length equals 16 residues. The V gene's germline CDR1 is LGHNA and CDR2 YNFKEQ. The chain's CDR3 is CASSQGGRVGTDTQYF. As DNA, the CDR3 is TGTGCCAGCAGCCAAGGCGGGAGGGTGGGCACAGATACGCAGTATTTT.

The chain joins TRBV2 to TRBJ1-4; tentative D call: TRBD1 (6 bases). This CDR3 has 15 residues. Per germline, CDR1 SNHLY and CDR2 FYNNEI. Trimming shortened V by 6 bases and J by 3 bases, and 14 bases separated the two germline ends. The CDR3 DNA reads TGTGCCAGCAGCCAAGGGGGGGGACCTAATGAAAAACTGTTTTTT. Protein sequence: CASSQGGGPNEKLFF.

In its sample, this clone was seen once. The V and J genes are TRBV25-1 and TRBJ1-6; TRBD1 aligns across 9 bases. The germline V gene encodes CDR1 MGHDK and CDR2 SYGVNS. After removal of 4 bases from V and 5 bases from J, the junction contained 3 bases not matched to a gene. The CDR3 contains 15 residues. The CDR3 reads CASSGWDRDNSPLHF. CDR3 in DNA: TGTGCCAGCAGTGGTTGGGACAGGGATAATTCACCCCTCCACTTT.

The chain recombines TRBV11-1 with TRBJ2-1, with D tentatively TRBD2 (6 bases). Germline CDR1 reads SGHAT; CDR2 reads FQDESV (reference sequence). This CDR3 region has 15 residues. The ends were cut back, 1 base at V and 4 bases at J, with 11 bases in the middle. The chain's CDR3 is CASSLGSGGYNEQFF. As DNA, the CDR3 is TGTGCCAGCAGCTTAGGCTCCGGAGGGTACAATGAGCAGTTCTTC.

Comments on this clone: In the same sample, other DNA sequences code for this CDR3. The chain is built from TRBV27 and TRBJ1-5, with TRBD1 matching 10 bases. V shed 5 bases and J 4 bases; nucleotides not matched to a gene: 5. CDR3 size: 15 residues. Germline V gene sequence: CDR1 MNHEY, CDR2 SMNVEV (reference sequence). This CDR3 reads CASSTRTGGNQPQHF. CDR3 DNA: TGTGCCAGCAGTACTAGGACAGGGGGAAATCAGCCCCAGCATTTT.

The rearrangement links TRBV5-1 to TRBJ2-5; D may be TRBD1 (5 bases). Trimming took 4 bases from V and 6 from J, leaving 19 bases between them. The CDR3 totals 15 residues. Looked up from germline, CDR1 is SGHRS and CDR2 is YFSETQ. The CDR3 region is CASSLGHLEEQTQYF. The CDR3 DNA is TGCGCCAGCAGCCTAGGACACCTGGAAGAACAGACCCAGTACTTC.

V and J are TRBV10-3 and TRBJ1-3, with TRBD1 identical over 8 bases. J lost 1 base, V lost 4 bases, and 3 bases had no gene match. CDR3 length equals 15 residues. The germline gives CDR1 ENHRY, CDR2 SYGVKD. The CDR3 here is CAISVDRASGNTIYF. The CDR3 DNA reads TGTGCCATCAGTGTGGACAGGGCTTCTGGAAACACCATATATTTT.

The chain recombines TRBV6-1 with TRBJ1-1, with D unclear. Germline V lookup: CDR1 MNHNS, CDR2 SASEGT. Deletions cut 0 bases from V and 2 bases from J, with 13 bases between. This CDR3 comprises 16 residues. The CDR3 spells CASSEAQLGVNTEAFF. In DNA, the CDR3 is TGTGCCAGCAGTGAAGCGCAGCTGGGAGTTAACACTGAAGCTTTCTTT.

V and J are TRBV30 and TRBJ1-1; D uncertain. V lost 0 bases, J lost 9 bases, and 14 bases lay in between. CDR1 GTSNPN and CDR2 SVGIG come from the germline V gene (reference sequence). The CDR3 totals 13 residues. Written as DNA, the CDR3 is TGTGCCTGGAGTGTAATACAGATTCCGAAAGCTTTCTTT. This sequence encodes CAWSVIQIPKAFF. The variable domain in full, completed from reference TRBV30 and TRBJ1-1, reads SQTIHQWPATLVQPVGSPLSLECTVEGTSNPNLYWYRQAAGRGLQLLFYSVGIGQISSEVPQNLSASRPQDRQFILSSKKLLLSDSGFYLCAWSVIQIPKAFFGQGTRLTVV.

The chain links TRBV6-1 to TRBJ1-2; 7 bases are shared with TRBD1. The CDR3 runs 14 residues. In germline, CDR1 is MNHNS, CDR2 SASEGT. The trim removed 7 bases at V and 5 bases at J, leaving 10 bases unmatched. DNA of the CDR3: TGTGCCAGCACCCAACAGGACAGGTTGTATGGCTACACCTTC. Translating gives CASTQQDRLYGYTF.

This clone appeared once. J is TRBJ2-2 and V is TRBV28; 8 bases line up with TRBD1. This CDR3 contains 14 residues. Losses at the gene ends were 6 bases for V and 7 bases for J; bases not matched to a gene: 7. The V gene's germline CDR1 is MDHEN and CDR2 SYDVKM. The CDR3 here is CASRSQGAGGELFF. The CDR3 nucleotides are TGTGCCAGCAGGAGTCAGGGGGCGGGCGGGGAGCTGTTTTTT.

V gene TRBV2 combines with J gene TRBJ1-1, with a tentative D call TRBD1 (6 bases). Trimming left V 6 bases short and J 7 bases short, with 21 bases between. CDR3 size: 15 residues. Looked up from germline, CDR1 is SNHLY and CDR2 is FYNNEI. In DNA, the CDR3 is TGTGCCAGCAGCCCCCTAGGGGGGCCGAGTATTGAAGCTTTCTTT. Amino acid sequence: CASSPLGGPSIEAFF.

This rearrangement joins TRBV28 to TRBJ2-2; 10 nucleotides line up with TRBD2. Germline values: CDR1 MDHEN, CDR2 SYDVKM. V shed 5 bases, J shed 7 bases, and the junction held 7 bases outside the gene matches. The CDR3 runs 15 residues. In nucleotides, the CDR3 is TGTGCCAGCAGTCGCCCTAGCGGGAGAATCGGGGAGCTGTTTTTT. Protein product: CASSRPSGRIGELFF.

With regard to this clone: Other DNA sequences of this sample code for an identical CDR3. V usage is TRBV5-1 and J usage is TRBJ2-6; 9 positions agree with TRBD1. Germline trimming cut 4 bases from V and 0 bases from J; bases unmatched to any gene: 5. Germline loops: CDR1 SGHRS, CDR2 YFSETQ. This CDR3 has 17 amino acids. The CDR3 reads CASSSGTGFSGANVLTF. The CDR3 bases are TGCGCCAGCAGCAGCGGGACAGGGTTCTCTGGGGCCAACGTCCTGACTTTC.